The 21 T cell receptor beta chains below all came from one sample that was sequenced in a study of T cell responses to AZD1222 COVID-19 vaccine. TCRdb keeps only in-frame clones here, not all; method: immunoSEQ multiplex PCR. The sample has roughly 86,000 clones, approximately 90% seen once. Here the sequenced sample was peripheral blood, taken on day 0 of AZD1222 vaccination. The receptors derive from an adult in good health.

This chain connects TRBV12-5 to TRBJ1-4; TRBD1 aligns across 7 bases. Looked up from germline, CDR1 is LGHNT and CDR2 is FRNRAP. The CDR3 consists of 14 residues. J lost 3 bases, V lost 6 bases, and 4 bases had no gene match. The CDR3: CASGPGQPNEKLFF. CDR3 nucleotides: TGTGCTAGTGGCCCGGGACAGCCTAATGAAAAACTGTTTTTT.

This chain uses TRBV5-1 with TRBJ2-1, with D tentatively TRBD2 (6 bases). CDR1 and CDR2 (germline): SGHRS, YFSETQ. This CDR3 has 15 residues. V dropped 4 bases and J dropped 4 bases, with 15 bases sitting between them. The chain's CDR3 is CASSQMQRAYNEQFF. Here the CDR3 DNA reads TGCGCCAGCAGCCAGATGCAGCGGGCTTACAATGAGCAGTTCTTC.

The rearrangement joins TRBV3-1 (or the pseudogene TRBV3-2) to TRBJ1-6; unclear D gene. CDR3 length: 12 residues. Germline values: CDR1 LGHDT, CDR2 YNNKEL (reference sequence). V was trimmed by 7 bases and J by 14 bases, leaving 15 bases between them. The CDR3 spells CASNSRRGTLHF. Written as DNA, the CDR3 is TGTGCCAGCAACTCACGGCGAGGAACCCTCCACTTT.

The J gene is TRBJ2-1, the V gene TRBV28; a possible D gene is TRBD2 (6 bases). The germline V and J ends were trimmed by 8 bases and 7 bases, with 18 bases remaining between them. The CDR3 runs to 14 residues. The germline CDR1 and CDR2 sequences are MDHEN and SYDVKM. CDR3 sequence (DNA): TGTGCCAGCGACCGGCCGGGAGTTAGGAATGAGCAGTTCTTC. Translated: CASDRPGVRNEQFF.

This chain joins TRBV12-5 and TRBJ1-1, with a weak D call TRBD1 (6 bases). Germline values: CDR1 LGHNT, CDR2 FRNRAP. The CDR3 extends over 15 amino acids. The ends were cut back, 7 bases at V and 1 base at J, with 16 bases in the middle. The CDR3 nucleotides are TGTGCTAGTGCCGGGACACTAAAAAAGAACACTGAAGCTTTCTTT. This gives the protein CASAGTLKKNTEAFF. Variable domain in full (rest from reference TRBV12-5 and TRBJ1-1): DARVTQTPRHKVTEMGQEVTMRCQPILGHNTVFWYRQTMMQGLELLAYFRNRAPLDDSGMPKDRFSAEMPDATLATLKIQPSEPRDSAVYFCASAGTLKKNTEAFFGQGTRLTVV.

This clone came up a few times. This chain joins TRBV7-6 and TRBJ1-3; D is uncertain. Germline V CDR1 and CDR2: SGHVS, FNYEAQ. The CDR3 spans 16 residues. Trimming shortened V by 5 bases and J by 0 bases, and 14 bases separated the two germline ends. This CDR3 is CASSRREPTSGNTIYF. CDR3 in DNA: TGTGCCAGCAGCCGGCGGGAGCCGACCTCTGGAAACACCATATATTTT.

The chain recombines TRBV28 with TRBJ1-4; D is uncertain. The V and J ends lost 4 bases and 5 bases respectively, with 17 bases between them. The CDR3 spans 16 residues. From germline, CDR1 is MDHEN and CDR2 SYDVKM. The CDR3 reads CASSSPRGAGNEKLFF. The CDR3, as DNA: TGTGCCAGCAGTTCCCCCCGAGGAGCCGGAAATGAAAAACTGTTTTTT.

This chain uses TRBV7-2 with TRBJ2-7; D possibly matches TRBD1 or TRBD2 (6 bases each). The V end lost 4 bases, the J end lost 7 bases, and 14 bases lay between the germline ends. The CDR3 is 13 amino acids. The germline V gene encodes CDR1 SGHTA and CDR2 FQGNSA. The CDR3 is CASSSEGGWEQYF. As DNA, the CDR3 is TGTGCCAGCAGCTCCGAGGGGGGTTGGGAGCAGTACTTC.

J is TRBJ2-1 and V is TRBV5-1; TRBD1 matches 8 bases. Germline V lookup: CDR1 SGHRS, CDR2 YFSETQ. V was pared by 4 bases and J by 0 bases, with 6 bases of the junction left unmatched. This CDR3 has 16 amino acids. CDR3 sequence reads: CASSTRTGISYNEQFF. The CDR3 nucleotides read TGCGCCAGCAGCACTAGGACAGGGATCTCCTACAATGAGCAGTTCTTC.

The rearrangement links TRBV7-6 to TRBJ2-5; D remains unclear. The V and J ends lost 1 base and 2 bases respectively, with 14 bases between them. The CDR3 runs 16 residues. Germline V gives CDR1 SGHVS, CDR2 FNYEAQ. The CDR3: CASSLESSIEQETQYF. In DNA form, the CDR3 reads TGTGCCAGCAGCTTAGAGAGTAGTATAGAGCAAGAGACCCAGTACTTC. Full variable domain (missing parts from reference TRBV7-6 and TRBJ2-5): GAGVSQSPRYKVTKRGQDVALRCDPISGHVSLYWYRQALGQGPEFLTYFNYEAQQDKSGLPNDRFSAERPEGSISTLTIQRTEQRDSAMYRCASSLESSIEQETQYFGPGTRLLVL.

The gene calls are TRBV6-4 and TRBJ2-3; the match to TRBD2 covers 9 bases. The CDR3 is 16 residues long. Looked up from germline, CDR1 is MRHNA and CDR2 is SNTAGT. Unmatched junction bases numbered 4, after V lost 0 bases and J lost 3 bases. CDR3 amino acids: CASSDSAGGMTDTQYF. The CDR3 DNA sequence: TGTGCCAGCAGTGACTCTGCGGGAGGGATGACAGATACGCAGTATTTT.

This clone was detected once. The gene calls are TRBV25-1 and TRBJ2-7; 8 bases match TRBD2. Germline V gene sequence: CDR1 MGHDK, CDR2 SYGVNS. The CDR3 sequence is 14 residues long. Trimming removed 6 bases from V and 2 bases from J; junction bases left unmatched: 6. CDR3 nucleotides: TGTGCCAGCAGGGGACTAGTATCCCCCTACGAGCAGTACTTC. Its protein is CASRGLVSPYEQYF.

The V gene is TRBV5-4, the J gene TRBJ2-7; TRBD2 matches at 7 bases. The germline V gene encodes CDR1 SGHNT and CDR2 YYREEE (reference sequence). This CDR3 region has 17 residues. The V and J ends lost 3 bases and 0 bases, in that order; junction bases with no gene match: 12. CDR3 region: CASSSTEGLGPSYEQYF. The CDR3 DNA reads TGTGCCAGCAGCTCCACCGAAGGACTAGGCCCCTCCTACGAGCAGTACTTC. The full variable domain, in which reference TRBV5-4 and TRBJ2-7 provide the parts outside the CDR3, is ETGVTQSPTHLIKTRGQQVTLRCSSQSGHNTVSWYQQALGQGPQFIFQYYREEENGRGNFPPRFSGLQFPNYSSELNVNALELDDSALYLCASSSTEGLGPSYEQYFGPGTRLTVT.

Here the CDR3 DNA reads TGTGCCAGCAGTCCAGGGATTTGGCGTACAAGCAATCAGCCCCAGCATTTT. It codes for CASSPGIWRTSNQPQHF. This chain links TRBV28 with TRBJ1-5; possibly TRBD1 for D (5 bases). The CDR3 runs to 17 residues. Trimming took 5 bases from V and 1 from J, leaving 18 bases between them. CDR1 is MDHEN and CDR2 is SYDVKM in the germline V gene.

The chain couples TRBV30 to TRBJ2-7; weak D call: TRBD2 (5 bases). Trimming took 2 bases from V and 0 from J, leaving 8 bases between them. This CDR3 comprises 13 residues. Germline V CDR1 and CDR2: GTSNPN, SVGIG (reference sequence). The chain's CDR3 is CAWSSGSSYEQYF. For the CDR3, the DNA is TGTGCCTGGAGTTCGGGGAGCTCCTACGAGCAGTACTTC. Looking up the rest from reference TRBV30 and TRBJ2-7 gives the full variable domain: SQTIHQWPATLVQPVGSPLSLECTVEGTSNPNLYWYRQAAGRGLQLLFYSVGIGQISSEVPQNLSASRPQDRQFILSSKKLLLSDSGFYLCAWSSGSSYEQYFGPGTRLTVT.

Here the CDR3 reads CASSPPGGSNTGELFF. The CDR3 region has the DNA TGTGCCAGCTCACCACCGGGAGGGAGTAACACCGGGGAGCTGTTTTTT. V and J are TRBV18 and TRBJ2-2; 7 bases map to TRBD2. CDR3 length: 16 residues. Germline V gene sequence: CDR1 KGHSH, CDR2 LQKENI. Trimming removed 0 bases from V and 2 bases from J; junction bases left unmatched: 3.

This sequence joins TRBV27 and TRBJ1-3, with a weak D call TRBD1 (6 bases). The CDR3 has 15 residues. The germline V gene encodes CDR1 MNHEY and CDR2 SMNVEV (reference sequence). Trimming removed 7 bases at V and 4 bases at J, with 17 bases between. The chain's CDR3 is CASIAGQGPGNTIYF. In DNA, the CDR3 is TGTGCCAGCATCGCTGGTCAGGGGCCGGGAAACACCATATATTTT.

The CDR3 reads CASSFEWSDNEQFF. The CDR3 DNA reads as TGTGCCAGCAGCTTTGAGTGGTCCGACAATGAGCAGTTCTTC. The chain joins TRBV5-4 to TRBJ2-1; D is unclear. Trimming shortened V by 2 bases and J by 5 bases, and 11 bases separated the two germline ends. CDR3 length: 14 residues. Germline loops: CDR1 SGHNT, CDR2 YYREEE (reference sequence).

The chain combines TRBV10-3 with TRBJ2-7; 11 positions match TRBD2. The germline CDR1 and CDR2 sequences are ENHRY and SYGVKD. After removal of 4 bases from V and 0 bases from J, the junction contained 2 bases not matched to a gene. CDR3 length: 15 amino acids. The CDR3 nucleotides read TGTGCCATCAGTGCTAGCGGGAGGAGCTCCTACGAGCAGTACTTC. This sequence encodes CAISASGRSSYEQYF.

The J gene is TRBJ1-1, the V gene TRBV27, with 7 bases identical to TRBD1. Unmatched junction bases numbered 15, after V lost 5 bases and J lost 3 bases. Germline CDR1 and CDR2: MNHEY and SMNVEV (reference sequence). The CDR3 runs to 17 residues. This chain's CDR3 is CASSRISGQSADTEAFF. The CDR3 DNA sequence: TGTGCCAGCAGTCGGATTTCGGGACAGTCCGCGGACACTGAAGCTTTCTTT.

The CDR3 sequence is CASSLVLDTEAFF. The CDR3 bases are TGTGCCAGCAGCTTAGTATTAGACACTGAAGCTTTCTTT. The gene calls are TRBV7-9 and TRBJ1-1; D is unclear. Per germline, CDR1 SEHNR and CDR2 FQNEAQ (reference sequence). The CDR3 spans 13 residues. V lost 1 base to trimming and J lost 3 bases, with 6 bases between them.